This passage covers 14 T cell receptor beta chains from one sample sequenced in a study of human T cells and chemical hapten exposure (dated by TCRdb to about 2021). Receptor amplification or capture employed RACE. Sequencing was carried out with a NextSeq 500. In-frame beta chains were kept once TCRdb had trimmed the public reads at Q25 with fastp and called clones with MiXCR. For every CDR3 protein sequence, its rows merge into one entry that carries the most common genes and DNA. Across this sample there are about 120,000 distinct CDR3 sequences, with around 10% seen only once. The ten largest make up approximately 1.4% of the sample. What the time point label conveys for this sample: patch test 1, 2 weeks after DPC sensitization. This specimen's treatment or condition label, interpreted: therapeutic diphenylcyclopropenone sensitization with weekly scalp DPC. Specimen: whole blood, collected in connection with sensitization to the hapten diphenylcyclopropenone (DPC). Every receptor here comes from a woman aged 45-65 years with alopecia areata. Some clones in this sample may be carry-over from other donors' samples.

The chain is built from TRBV4-3 and TRBJ2-7; no reliable D call. The V gene's germline CDR1 is LGHNA and CDR2 YSLEER. The CDR3 totals 16 residues. The V and J ends lost 0 bases and 5 bases respectively, with 17 bases between them. CDR3: CASSQDPPGYGNEQYF. The CDR3 nucleotides are TGCGCCAGCAGCCAAGATCCTCCGGGCTATGGGAACGAGCAGTACTTC.

This clonotype was seen only a few times. The chain joins TRBV12-5 to TRBJ2-1; weak D call: TRBD1 (6 bases). CDR1 and CDR2 (germline): LGHNT, FRNRAP. The V end was cut by 1 base, the J end by 4 bases, with 8 bases between. This CDR3 has 14 amino acids. The CDR3 DNA sequence: TGTGCTAGTGGTTTGGACAGGGTTTACAATGAGCAGTTCTTC. Translated, it gives CASGLDRVYNEQFF.

A few counts support this clonotype. The V and J genes are TRBV6-2 or TRBV6-3 and TRBJ2-7, with TRBD1 identical over 7 bases. The germline V gene encodes CDR1 MNHEY and CDR2 SVGEGT. This CDR3 contains 17 residues. Trimming cost V 6 bases and J 1 base; bases outside gene matches: 15. The CDR3 protein is CASSPPRLGGASYEQYF. CDR3 bases: TGTGCCAGCAGCCCCCCCCGCCTAGGGGGCGCGTCCTACGAGCAGTACTTC.

This clonotype was counted at least ten times. This sequence joins TRBV20-1 and TRBJ2-1, with unresolved D. The CDR3 extends over 11 amino acids. V lost 6 bases, J lost 7 bases, and 10 bases lay in between. Germline V gene data show CDR1 as DFQATT and CDR2 as SNEGSKA (reference sequence). The CDR3 sequence: CSAVEENEQFF. CDR3 sequence (DNA): TGCAGTGCGGTTGAGGAGAATGAGCAGTTCTTC.

Many counts were recorded for this clonotype. This chain connects TRBV19 to TRBJ1-4; D gene ambiguous. The CDR3 is made up of 13 amino acids. The V end was cut by 8 bases, the J end by 0 bases, with 7 bases between. Germline-derived CDR1 and CDR2 are LNHDA and SQIVND (reference sequence). CDR3 loop: CASSKSTNEKLFF. The CDR3 coding sequence is TGTGCCAGTTCCAAGTCAACTAATGAAAAACTGTTTTTT. The full variable domain, with the rest looked up from reference TRBV19 and TRBJ1-4, is DGGITQSPKYLFRKEGQNVTLSCEQNLNHDAMYWYRQDPGQGLRLIYYSQIVNDFQKGDIAEGYSVSREKKESFPLTVTSAQKNPTAFYLCASSKSTNEKLFFGSGTQLSVL.

CDR3 protein: CSGDRTDPYEQYF. As DNA, the CDR3 is TGCAGCGGCGACAGGACCGACCCCTACGAGCAGTACTTC. This chain joins TRBV29-1 and TRBJ2-7; D is perhaps TRBD1 (6 bases). The CDR3 loop spans 13 amino acids. Germline-derived CDR1 and CDR2 are SQVTM and ANQGSEA. Deletions cut 7 bases from V and 2 bases from J, with 15 bases between.

V and J are TRBV10-1 and TRBJ2-3, with D uncertain. V gave up 2 bases and J gave up 3 bases, with 12 bases separating them. The CDR3 runs to 15 residues. CDR1 is WNHNN, CDR2 SYGVQD, per germline (reference sequence). The CDR3 is CASSESGVGTDTQYF. In nucleotides, the CDR3 is TGCGCCAGCAGTGAGAGTGGCGTAGGGACAGATACGCAGTATTTT.

This clonotype was detected ten times or more. The chain couples TRBV19 to TRBJ1-2; TRBD1 might be the D (5 bases). This CDR3 is built from 17 residues. Germline V lookup: CDR1 LNHDA, CDR2 SQIVND (reference sequence). Trimming left V 5 bases short and J 5 bases short, with 24 bases between. The CDR3 sequence: CASSLYGGPRQGYGYTF. The CDR3, as DNA: TGTGCCAGTAGTCTATATGGTGGTCCGCGGCAGGGATATGGCTACACCTTC.

The rearrangement links TRBV29-1 to TRBJ2-5; 11 bases fit TRBD1. The germline V gene encodes CDR1 SQVTM and CDR2 ANQGSEA. The CDR3 loop spans 13 amino acids. Trimming took 8 bases from V and 5 from J; bases not matched to a gene: 7. As DNA, the CDR3 is TGCAGCCGGACAGGGGGCGCAGGGGAGACCCAGTACTTC. Translation: CSRTGGAGETQYF.

V usage is TRBV10-3 and J usage is TRBJ1-5, with D perhaps TRBD1 (6 bases). With 8 bases removed from V and 6 bases from J, the gap between germline ends came to 23 bases. This CDR3 contains 16 residues. The germline V gene has CDR1 ENHRY and CDR2 SYGVKD. In DNA, the CDR3 is TGTGCCATCGGAACAGGGTTAAATGTAGATGGTCAGCCCCAGCATTTT. Protein product: CAIGTGLNVDGQPQHF.

In its sample, this clonotype was seen many times. V is TRBV28 and J is TRBJ2-3; D is uncertain. Germline V gene lookup returns CDR1 MDHEN and CDR2 SYDVKM. Trimming pared 8 bases from V and 0 bases from J, leaving 6 bases between. There are 12 residues in the CDR3. CDR3 nucleotides: TGTGCCAGCTGGGGTAGCACAGATACGCAGTATTTT. This encodes CASWGSTDTQYF.

DNA for the CDR3: TGTGCCATCAGTGACCGGGGAGCGTTCTCCTACGAGCAGTACTTC. Translation: CAISDRGAFSYEQYF. This chain connects TRBV10-3 to TRBJ2-7, with D possibly matching TRBD2 (5 bases). The CDR3 length is 15 residues. Germline V gene lookup returns CDR1 ENHRY and CDR2 SYGVKD. V lost 3 bases, J lost 0 bases, and 12 bases lay in between.

This clonotype has a handful of counts. The chain employs TRBV7-9 and TRBJ1-1; TRBD1 agrees at 8 bases. CDR1 is SEHNR and CDR2 is FQNEAQ in the germline V gene (reference sequence). This CDR3 region has 13 residues. Unmatched junction bases numbered 2, after V lost 2 bases and J lost 6 bases. CDR3 sequence: CASSLRTGPEAFF. CDR3 coding DNA: TGTGCCAGCAGCTTACGGACAGGGCCTGAAGCTTTCTTT. Full variable domain (remainder filled in from reference TRBV7-9 and TRBJ1-1): DTGVSQNPRHKITKRGQNVTFRCDPISEHNRLYWYRQTLGQGPEFLTYFQNEAQLEKSRLLSDRFSAERPKGSFSTLEIQRTEQGDSAMYLCASSLRTGPEAFFGQGTRLTVV.

This clonotype has more than one count but fewer than ten. V is TRBV6-4 and J is TRBJ1-6; D is ambiguous. V lost 9 bases and J lost 7, with 13 bases in between. The CDR3 covers 13 residues. Germline CDR1 reads MRHNA; CDR2 reads SNTAGT. This chain's CDR3 is CARSREENSPLHF. CDR3 coding DNA: TGTGCCAGAAGCCGAGAGGAAAATTCACCCCTCCACTTT.